A single sample is the source of the 26 T cell receptor beta chains below, sequenced in a study of T cells in localized non-small cell lung cancer. Using immunoSEQ multiplex PCR, the repertoire was profiled, and TCRdb retains in-frame clones only, with some absent. The sample consists of approximately 25,000 clones, around nine tenths of them appearing once. The material was peripheral blood, obtained before any cancer treatment. The receptors stem from a woman between 40 and 69 years old with stage I lung adenocarcinoma.

The rearrangement uses TRBV5-1 and TRBJ2-2; no definite D call. The CDR3 sequence is 15 residues long. Germline CDR1 reads SGHRS; CDR2 reads YFSETQ. The V gene lost 0 bases and the J gene lost 2 bases, with 8 bases spanning the gap. CDR3 coding DNA: TGCGCCAGCAGCTTGGGACACCGAAACACCGGGGAGCTGTTTTTT. Its translation: CASSLGHRNTGELFF.

In its sample, this clone was seen a few times. The rearrangement links TRBV27 to TRBJ2-1, with 7 bases lining up with TRBD2. CDR3 size: 16 residues. Germline V gene sequence: CDR1 MNHEY, CDR2 SMNVEV (reference sequence). Trimming removed 3 bases from V and 4 bases from J; junction bases left unmatched: 9. This CDR3 reads CASSFLSSGPYNEQFF. CDR3 nucleotide sequence: TGTGCCAGCAGTTTTCTGTCTAGCGGACCTTACAATGAGCAGTTCTTC.

The DNA for the CDR3 is TGTGCCAGCAGTTTATTGGGCGAGCAGTACTTC. It translates to CASSLLGEQYF. The chain couples TRBV28 to TRBJ2-7; D call uncertain. Trimming cost V 1 base and J 6 bases, with 4 bases left between them. The CDR3 consists of 11 residues. Looked up from germline, CDR1 is MDHEN and CDR2 is SYDVKM.

The chain carries TRBV28 and TRBJ1-2; D is perhaps TRBD1 (6 bases). The V gene's germline CDR1 is MDHEN and CDR2 SYDVKM. This CDR3 has 14 amino acids. Trimming removed 1 base at V and 7 bases at J, with 13 bases between. CDR3 DNA sequence: TGTGCCAGCAGTTTATTATCAGGGGTCGTTGGCTACACCTTC. Protein product: CASSLLSGVVGYTF.

The chain is built from TRBV6-1 and TRBJ2-7; D is possibly TRBD2 (6 bases). V lost 4 bases to trimming and J lost 7 bases, with 20 bases between them. The CDR3 runs to 15 residues. Germline V gives CDR1 MNHNS, CDR2 SASEGT. CDR3 sequence reads: CASSGRGIVNREQYF. For the CDR3, the DNA is TGTGCCAGCAGTGGCCGGGGGATTGTAAACCGGGAGCAGTACTTC.

The genes are TRBV19 and TRBJ1-1, with a weak D call TRBD1 (6 bases). V lost 5 bases to trimming and J lost 0 bases, with 10 bases between them. The germline gives CDR1 LNHDA, CDR2 SQIVND (reference sequence). The CDR3 consists of 14 residues. CDR3 sequence (DNA): TGTGCCAGTAGTTTCGGACAGATGAACACTGAAGCTTTCTTT. Protein sequence: CASSFGQMNTEAFF.

V gene TRBV28 combines with J gene TRBJ1-1; D call uncertain. Germline CDR1 is MDHEN and CDR2 is SYDVKM. The V and J ends lost 4 bases and 0 bases respectively, with 12 bases between them. CDR3 length: 15 residues. The chain's CDR3 is CASSWYEGVNTEAFF. The CDR3 DNA follows: TGTGCCAGCAGTTGGTACGAGGGTGTGAACACTGAAGCTTTCTTT.

This clone was detected only a few times. The chain joins TRBV5-1 to TRBJ2-3; D may match TRBD1 or TRBD2 (5 bases each). The CDR3 is 13 amino acids. V lost 10 bases to trimming and J lost 3 bases, with 15 bases between them. Germline V gives CDR1 SGHRS, CDR2 YFSETQ. CDR3: CACGDGATDTQYF. Here the CDR3 DNA reads TGCGCCTGTGGGGACGGAGCAACAGATACGCAGTATTTT.

This chain joins TRBV30 and TRBJ2-1, with a tentative D call TRBD1 (6 bases). V lost 5 bases and J 4 bases, leaving 15 bases between the germline ends. The CDR3 has 14 amino acids. CDR1 is GTSNPN and CDR2 is SVGIG in the germline V gene (reference sequence). The DNA of the CDR3 is TGTGCCTGGCTCTCAAGGACAGCTTACAATGAGCAGTTCTTC. Translating gives CAWLSRTAYNEQFF. Full variable domain (remainder filled in from reference TRBV30 and TRBJ2-1): SQTIHQWPATLVQPVGSPLSLECTVEGTSNPNLYWYRQAAGRGLQLLFYSVGIGQISSEVPQNLSASRPQDRQFILSSKKLLLSDSGFYLCAWLSRTAYNEQFFGPGTRLTVL.

V usage is TRBV5-1 and J usage is TRBJ1-1, with D perhaps TRBD1 (6 bases). The CDR3 spans 16 residues. Germline values: CDR1 SGHRS, CDR2 YFSETQ. Trimming stripped 4 bases from V and 3 bases from J, with 19 bases between. Here the CDR3 DNA reads TGCGCCAGCAGCCCGATTAGGGGGGGAGAAGACACTGAAGCTTTCTTT. Translation: CASSPIRGGEDTEAFF.

This chain uses TRBV28 with TRBJ1-2; 7 bases line up with TRBD1. The CDR3 runs to 13 residues. Germline V gives CDR1 MDHEN, CDR2 SYDVKM. In DNA, the CDR3 is TGTGCGACCACAGGGGAGGCCCTCTATGGCTACACCTTC. Protein: CATTGEALYGYTF.

The CDR3 DNA follows: TGTGCCAGCAGCTTAGCGCAGAATACGCAGTATTTT. Amino acid sequence: CASSLAQNTQYF. V usage is TRBV7-2 and J usage is TRBJ2-3; D gene unclear. Germline V CDR1 and CDR2: SGHTA, FQGNSA. Trimming took off 0 bases at V and 7 bases at J, with 5 bases between the two ends. The CDR3 is made up of 12 amino acids.

This clone was counted a few times. V usage is TRBV11-3 and J usage is TRBJ2-7; maybe TRBD2 (5 bases). CDR3 length: 15 amino acids. Trimming stripped 3 bases from V and 3 bases from J, with 15 bases between. Germline V gene sequence: CDR1 SGHNT, CDR2 YENEEA. The CDR3 bases are TGTGCCAGCAGCTTTGGTGGAGGAACGAACTACGAGCAGTACTTC. Its protein is CASSFGGGTNYEQYF.

This chain connects TRBV7-6 to TRBJ2-1; 11 bases agree with TRBD2. CDR3 length: 15 amino acids. Looked up from germline, CDR1 is SGHVS and CDR2 is FNYEAQ. The ends lost 5 bases at V and 6 bases at J; junction bases unmatched: 6. CDR3 DNA sequence: TGTGCCAGCAGCCTGTTAGCGGGAGGGCCCAATGAGCAGTTCTTC. Its translation: CASSLLAGGPNEQFF. The full variable domain, with the rest looked up from reference TRBV7-6 and TRBJ2-1, is GAGVSQSPRYKVTKRGQDVALRCDPISGHVSLYWYRQALGQGPEFLTYFNYEAQQDKSGLPNDRFSAERPEGSISTLTIQRTEQRDSAMYRCASSLLAGGPNEQFFGPGTRLTVL.

J is TRBJ2-1 and V is TRBV5-1; 7 positions match TRBD2. Trimming at V came to 0 bases and at J to 6 bases, leaving 6 bases not matched to a gene. CDR1 is SGHRS, CDR2 YFSETQ, per germline. This CDR3 has 15 amino acids. DNA of the CDR3: TGCGCCAGCAGCTTGGGGACTAGTCTAGGCAATGAGCAGTTCTTC. Translated: CASSLGTSLGNEQFF.

This chain connects TRBV7-3 to TRBJ2-3, with unresolved D. The CDR3 loop spans 12 amino acids. V gave up 4 bases and J gave up 5 bases, with 7 bases separating them. Germline V gene data show CDR1 as SGHTA and CDR2 as FQGTGA. The DNA for the CDR3 is TGTGCCAGCAGCTCCCCCGGAGATACGCAGTATTTT. Residues: CASSSPGDTQYF.

The V call is TRBV5-1, the J call TRBJ2-1; the D is unclear. CDR3 size: 15 residues. With 0 bases removed from V and 0 bases from J, the gap between germline ends came to 7 bases. Germline V gene sequence: CDR1 SGHRS, CDR2 YFSETQ. The CDR3 nucleotides read TGCGCCAGCAGCTTGGATCCGAGCTCCTACAATGAGCAGTTCTTC. This translates into CASSLDPSSYNEQFF. Full variable domain (outside the CDR3, taken from reference TRBV5-1 and TRBJ2-1): KAGVTQTPRYLIKTRGQQVTLSCSPISGHRSVSWYQQTPGQGLQFLFEYFSETQRNKGNFPGRFSGRQFSNSRSEMNVSTLELGDSALYLCASSLDPSSYNEQFFGPGTRLTVL.

V usage is TRBV6-6 and J usage is TRBJ1-5; D not resolved. Germline loops: CDR1 MNHNY, CDR2 SVGAGI (reference sequence). The CDR3 is 13 residues long. Trimming stripped 8 bases from V and 3 bases from J, with 11 bases between. The CDR3 protein is CASGGRHNQPQHF. The CDR3 region has the DNA TGTGCCAGCGGAGGACGGCACAATCAGCCCCAGCATTTT.

This chain connects TRBV2 to TRBJ1-1; D may be TRBD1 (5 bases). Germline CDR1 is SNHLY and CDR2 is FYNNEI. The CDR3 sequence is 18 residues long. V was shortened by 4 bases and J by 0 bases, with 21 bases between the two germline ends. Here the CDR3 DNA reads TGTGCCAGCAGTGTTCCAGGGTCGGGAGGGTTACTGAACACTGAAGCTTTCTTT. This sequence encodes CASSVPGSGGLLNTEAFF.

The chain joins TRBV28 to TRBJ2-6, with D perhaps matching TRBD1 or TRBD2 (6 bases each). V shed 4 bases and J shed 2 bases, with 12 bases lying between them. The germline gives CDR1 MDHEN, CDR2 SYDVKM. This CDR3 spans 16 amino acids. The CDR3: CASSSAGEAGANVLTF. DNA for the CDR3: TGTGCCAGCAGTTCAGCAGGGGAGGCTGGGGCCAACGTCCTGACTTTC.

This chain links TRBV27 with TRBJ1-5, with D possibly TRBD1 on 5 matching bases. The germline CDR1 and CDR2 sequences are MNHEY and SMNVEV (reference sequence). This CDR3 is built from 15 residues. The V end was cut by 6 bases, the J end by 3 bases, with 15 bases between. The CDR3 DNA is TGTGCCAGCAGCCCGGGTGACAGACCCAATCAGCCCCAGCATTTT. Translation: CASSPGDRPNQPQHF.

This chain uses TRBV28 with TRBJ2-1, with 7 bases identical to TRBD2. The CDR3 extends over 13 amino acids. The germline gives CDR1 MDHEN, CDR2 SYDVKM. With V trimmed by 10 bases and J by 4 bases, 7 bases remained unmatched. As DNA, the CDR3 is TGTGCCACCGGGGACTATTCTTACAATGAGCAGTTCTTC. Translating gives CATGDYSYNEQFF. Filled out from reference TRBV28 and TRBJ2-1, the complete variable domain reads DVKVTQSSRYLVKRTGEKVFLECVQDMDHENMFWYRQDPGLGLRLIYFSYDVKMKEKGDIPEGYSVSREKKERFSLILESASTNQTSMYLCATGDYSYNEQFFGPGTRLTVL.

This chain connects TRBV7-2 to TRBJ2-1; TRBD2 matches 11 bases. Germline CDR1 SGHTA, CDR2 FQGNSA. There are 19 residues in the CDR3. With 1 base clipped from V and 1 base from J, the junction kept 9 bases outside the gene matches. The CDR3 loop is CASSLELAGALGSYNEQFF. The CDR3 DNA is TGTGCCAGCAGCTTAGAACTAGCGGGAGCCCTTGGGTCCTACAATGAGCAGTTCTTC.

This chain joins TRBV5-4 and TRBJ2-3; possibly TRBD1 or TRBD2 for D (5 bases each). The CDR3 covers 14 residues. The V and J ends lost 4 bases and 4 bases respectively, with 13 bases between them. The germline V gene has CDR1 SGHNT and CDR2 YYREEE (reference sequence). DNA for the CDR3: TGTGCCAGCAGCAACAGGCAGGGAGCAGATACGCAGTATTTT. It yields the protein CASSNRQGADTQYF.

CDR3 coding DNA: TGTGCCAGCAGCCAGTTTGGGGGAGCCAAAAACATTCAGTACTTC. Its translation: CASSQFGGAKNIQYF. This chain joins TRBV7-9 and TRBJ2-4; D tentatively fits TRBD1 or TRBD2 (5 bases each). The CDR3 has 15 residues. Trimming shortened V by 5 bases and J by 0 bases, and 11 bases separated the two germline ends. Per the germline V gene, CDR1 is SEHNR and CDR2 is FQNEAQ (reference sequence).

V usage is TRBV21-1 and J usage is TRBJ1-5; TRBD1 reflects the table's D call only, with no check against the DNA. TRBV21-1 is a documented pseudogene. The CDR3 contains 17 residues. This chain's CDR3 is CASSKVSGTGLNQPQHF. The CDR3 coding sequence is TGTGCCAGCAGCAAAGTTTCCGGGACAGGGCTTAATCAGCCCCAGCATTTT.